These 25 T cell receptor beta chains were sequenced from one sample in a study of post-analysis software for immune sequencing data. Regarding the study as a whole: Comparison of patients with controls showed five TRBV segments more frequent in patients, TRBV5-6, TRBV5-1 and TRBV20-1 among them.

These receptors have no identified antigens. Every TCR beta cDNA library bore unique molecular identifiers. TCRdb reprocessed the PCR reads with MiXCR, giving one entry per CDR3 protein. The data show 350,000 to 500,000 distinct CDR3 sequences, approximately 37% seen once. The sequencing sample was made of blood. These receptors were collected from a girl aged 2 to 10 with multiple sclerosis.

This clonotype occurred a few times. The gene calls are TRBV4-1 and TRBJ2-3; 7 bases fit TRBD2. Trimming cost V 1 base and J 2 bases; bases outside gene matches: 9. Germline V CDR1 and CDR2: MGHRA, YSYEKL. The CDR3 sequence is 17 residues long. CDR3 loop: CASSQVLTGGDTDTQYF. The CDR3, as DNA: TGCGCCAGCAGCCAAGTCCTCACGGGGGGAGACACAGATACGCAGTATTTT.

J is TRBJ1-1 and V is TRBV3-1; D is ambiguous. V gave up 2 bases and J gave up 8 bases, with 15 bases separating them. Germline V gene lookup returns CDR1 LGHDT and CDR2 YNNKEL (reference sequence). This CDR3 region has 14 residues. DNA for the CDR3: TGTGCCAGCAGCCAACAGGCGTATACGGCAGAAGCTTTCTTT. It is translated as CASSQQAYTAEAFF.

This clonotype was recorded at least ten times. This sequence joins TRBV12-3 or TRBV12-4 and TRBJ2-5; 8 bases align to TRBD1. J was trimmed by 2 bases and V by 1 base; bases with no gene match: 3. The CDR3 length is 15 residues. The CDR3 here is CASSLGQGWQETQYF. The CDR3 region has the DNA TGTGCCAGCAGTTTAGGACAGGGGTGGCAAGAGACCCAGTACTTC.

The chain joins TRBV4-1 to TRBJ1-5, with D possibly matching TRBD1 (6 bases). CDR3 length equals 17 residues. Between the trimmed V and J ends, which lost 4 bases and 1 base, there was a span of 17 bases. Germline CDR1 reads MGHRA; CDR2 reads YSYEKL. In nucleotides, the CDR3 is TGCGCCAGCAGCCCAACAAGTGCAGGGGACAGCAATCAGCCCCAGCATTTT. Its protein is CASSPTSAGDSNQPQHF.

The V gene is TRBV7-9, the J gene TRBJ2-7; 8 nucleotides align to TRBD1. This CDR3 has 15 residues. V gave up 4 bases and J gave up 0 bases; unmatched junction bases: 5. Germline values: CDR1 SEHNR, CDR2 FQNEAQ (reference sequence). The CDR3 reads CASSWGQAISYEQYF. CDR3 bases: TGTGCCAGCAGCTGGGGACAGGCAATCTCCTACGAGCAGTACTTC.

CDR3 sequence reads: CASSLRPRWEQYF. The CDR3 nucleotides read TGTGCCAGCAGCCTCCGGCCTCGGTGGGAGCAGTACTTC. V usage is TRBV7-3 and J usage is TRBJ2-5; perhaps TRBD2 as D (5 bases). The germline V gene encodes CDR1 SGHTA and CDR2 FQGTGA. This CDR3 has 13 amino acids. Deletions cut 5 bases from V and 11 bases from J, with 18 bases between.

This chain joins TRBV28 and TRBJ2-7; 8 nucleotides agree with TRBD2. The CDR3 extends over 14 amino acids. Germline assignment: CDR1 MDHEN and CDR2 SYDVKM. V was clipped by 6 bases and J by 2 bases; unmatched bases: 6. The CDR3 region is CASRAPGLAYEQYF. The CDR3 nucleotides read TGTGCCAGCAGAGCGCCGGGACTAGCCTACGAGCAGTACTTC.

For the CDR3, the DNA is TGCAGCGCTTACCGGACAGGGGGTGGCTATGGCTACACCTTC. It translates to CSAYRTGGGYGYTF. The chain links TRBV29-1 to TRBJ1-2; 10 bases are a match to TRBD1. Trimming at V came to 7 bases and at J to 4 bases, leaving 9 bases not matched to a gene. Germline lookup yields CDR1 SQVTM and CDR2 ANQGSEA. This CDR3 region has 14 residues.

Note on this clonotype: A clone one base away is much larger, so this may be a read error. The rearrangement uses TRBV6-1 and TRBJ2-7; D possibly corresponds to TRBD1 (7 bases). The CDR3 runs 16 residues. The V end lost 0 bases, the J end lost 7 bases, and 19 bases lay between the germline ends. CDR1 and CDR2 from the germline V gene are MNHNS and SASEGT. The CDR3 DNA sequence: TGTGCCAGCAGTGAAGCGGAGGGGACAGCGGACAATGAGCAGTACTTC. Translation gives CASSEAEGTADNEQYF.

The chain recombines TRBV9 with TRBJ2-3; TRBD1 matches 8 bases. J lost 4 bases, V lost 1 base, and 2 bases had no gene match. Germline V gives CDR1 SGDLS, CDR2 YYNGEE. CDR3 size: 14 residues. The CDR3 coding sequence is TGTGCCAGCAGCGTACAGGGGGCGGCAGATACGCAGTATTTT. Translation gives CASSVQGAADTQYF. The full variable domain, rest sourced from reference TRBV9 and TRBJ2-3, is DSGVTQTPKHLITATGQRVTLRCSPRSGDLSVYWYQQSLDQGLQFLIQYYNGEERAKGNILERFSAQQFPDLHSELNLSSLELGDSALYFCASSVQGAADTQYFGPGTRLTVL.

The CDR3 coding sequence is TGTGCCATCAGTGACTCCGGGACGGCCACCTACGAGCAGTACTTC. Protein: CAISDSGTATYEQYF. This rearrangement joins TRBV10-3 to TRBJ2-7; D might be TRBD1 or TRBD2, each matching 5 bases. The CDR3 covers 15 residues. Looked up from germline, CDR1 is ENHRY and CDR2 is SYGVKD. The ends were cut back, 3 bases at V and 2 bases at J, with 14 bases in the middle.

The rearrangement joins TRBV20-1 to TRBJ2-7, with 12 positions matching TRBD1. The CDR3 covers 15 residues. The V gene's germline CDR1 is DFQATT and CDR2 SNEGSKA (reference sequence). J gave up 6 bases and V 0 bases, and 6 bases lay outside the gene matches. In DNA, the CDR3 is TGCAGTGCTAGAGATGGGGGACAGGGGGCGAGCGAGCAGTACTTC. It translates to CSARDGGQGASEQYF.

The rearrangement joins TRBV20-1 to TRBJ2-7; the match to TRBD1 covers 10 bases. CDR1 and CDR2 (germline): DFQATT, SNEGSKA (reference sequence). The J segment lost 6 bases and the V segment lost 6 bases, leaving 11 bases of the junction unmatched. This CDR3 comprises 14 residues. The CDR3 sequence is CSAPGQGRRGEQYF. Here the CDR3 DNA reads TGCAGTGCGCCGGGACAGGGGCGCCGTGGCGAGCAGTACTTC.

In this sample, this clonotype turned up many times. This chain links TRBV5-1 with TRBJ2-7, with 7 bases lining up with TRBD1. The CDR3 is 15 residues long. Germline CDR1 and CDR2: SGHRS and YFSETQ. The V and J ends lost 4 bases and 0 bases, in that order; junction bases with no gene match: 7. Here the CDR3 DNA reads TGCGCCAGCAGCACCAGGGACAGTAGCTCCTACGAGCAGTACTTC. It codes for CASSTRDSSSYEQYF.

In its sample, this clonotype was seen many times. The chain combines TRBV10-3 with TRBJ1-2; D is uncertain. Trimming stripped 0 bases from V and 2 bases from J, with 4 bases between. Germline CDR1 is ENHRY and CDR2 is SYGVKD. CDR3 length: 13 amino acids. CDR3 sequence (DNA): TGTGCCATCAGTGAGTCGGGGAACTATGGCTACACCTTC. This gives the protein CAISESGNYGYTF.

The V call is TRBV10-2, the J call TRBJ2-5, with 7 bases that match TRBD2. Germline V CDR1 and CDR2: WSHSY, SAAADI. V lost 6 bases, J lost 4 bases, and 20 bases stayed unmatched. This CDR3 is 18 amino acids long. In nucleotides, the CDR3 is TGCGCCAGCAGCTGGGGACTACTACTAGCAGGGTCTGGAGAGACCCAGTACTTC. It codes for CASSWGLLLAGSGETQYF.

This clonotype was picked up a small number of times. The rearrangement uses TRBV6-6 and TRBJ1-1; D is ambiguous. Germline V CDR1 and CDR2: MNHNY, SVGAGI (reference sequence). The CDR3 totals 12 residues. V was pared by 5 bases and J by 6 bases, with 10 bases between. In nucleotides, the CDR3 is TGTGCCAGCAGTCCCCTTGGTTCTGAAGCTTTCTTT. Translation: CASSPLGSEAFF.

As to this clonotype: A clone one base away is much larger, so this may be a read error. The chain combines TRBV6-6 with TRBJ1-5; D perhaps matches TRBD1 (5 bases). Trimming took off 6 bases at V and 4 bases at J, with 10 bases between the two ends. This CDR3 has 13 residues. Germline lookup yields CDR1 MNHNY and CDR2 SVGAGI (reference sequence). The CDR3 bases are TGTGCCAGCAGGACGCAGGGTAATCAGCCCCAGCATTTT. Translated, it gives CASRTQGNQPQHF.

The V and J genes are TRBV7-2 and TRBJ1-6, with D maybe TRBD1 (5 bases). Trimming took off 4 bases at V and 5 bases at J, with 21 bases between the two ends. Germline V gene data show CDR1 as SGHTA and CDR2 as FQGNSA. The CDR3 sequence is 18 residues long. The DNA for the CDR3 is TGTGCCAGCAGCTCCGAGGCCTTTAGGGGCGAAAATAATTCACCCCTCCACTTT. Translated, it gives CASSSEAFRGENNSPLHF.

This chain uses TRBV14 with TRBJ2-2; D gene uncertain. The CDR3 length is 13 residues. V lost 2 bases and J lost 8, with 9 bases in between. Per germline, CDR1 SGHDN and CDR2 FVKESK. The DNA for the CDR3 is TGTGCCAGCAGCCAATTGCCCCGTGGGGAGCTGTTTTTT. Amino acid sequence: CASSQLPRGELFF.

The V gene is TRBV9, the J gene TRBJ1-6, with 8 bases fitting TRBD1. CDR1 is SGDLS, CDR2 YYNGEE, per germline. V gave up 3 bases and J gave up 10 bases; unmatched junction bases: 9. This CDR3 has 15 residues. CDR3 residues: CASSADRGEGSPLHF. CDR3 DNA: TGTGCCAGCAGCGCCGACAGGGGAGAGGGGTCACCCCTCCACTTT.

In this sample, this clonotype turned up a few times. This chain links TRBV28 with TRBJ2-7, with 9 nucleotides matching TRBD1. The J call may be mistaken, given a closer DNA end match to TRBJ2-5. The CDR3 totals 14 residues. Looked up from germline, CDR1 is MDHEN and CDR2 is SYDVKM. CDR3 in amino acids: CASRGQGRSETQYF. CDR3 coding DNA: TGTGCCAGCAGGGGACAGGGTAGATCAGAGACCCAGTACTTC.

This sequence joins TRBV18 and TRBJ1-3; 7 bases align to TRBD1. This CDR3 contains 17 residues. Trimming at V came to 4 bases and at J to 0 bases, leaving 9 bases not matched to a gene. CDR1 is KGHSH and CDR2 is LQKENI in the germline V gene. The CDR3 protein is CASSLQSRGYSGNTIYF. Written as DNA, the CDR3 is TGTGCCAGCTCACTTCAAAGCAGGGGGTACTCTGGAAACACCATATATTTT. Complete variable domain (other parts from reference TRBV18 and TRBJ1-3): NAGVMQNPRHLVRRRGQEARLRCSPMKGHSHVYWYRQLPEEGLKFMVYLQKENIIDESGMPKERFSAEFPKEGPSILRIQQVVRGDSAAYFCASSLQSRGYSGNTIYFGEGSWLTVV.

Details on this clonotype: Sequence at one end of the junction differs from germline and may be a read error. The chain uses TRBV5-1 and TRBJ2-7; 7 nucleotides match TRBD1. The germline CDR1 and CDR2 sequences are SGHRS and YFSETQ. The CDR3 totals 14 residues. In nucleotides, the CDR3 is TGTGCCAGTAGTTTAAGGACAGGCTCCTACGAGCAGTACTTC. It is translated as CASSLRTGSYEQYF.

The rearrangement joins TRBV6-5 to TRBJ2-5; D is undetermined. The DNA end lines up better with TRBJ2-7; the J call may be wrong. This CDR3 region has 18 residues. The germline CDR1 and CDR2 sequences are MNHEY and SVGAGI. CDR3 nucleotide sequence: TGTGCCAGCAGTTCCACGGGCTCGCAGACCTCGTGGGTATACGAGCAGTACTTC. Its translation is CASSSTGSQTSWVYEQYF.